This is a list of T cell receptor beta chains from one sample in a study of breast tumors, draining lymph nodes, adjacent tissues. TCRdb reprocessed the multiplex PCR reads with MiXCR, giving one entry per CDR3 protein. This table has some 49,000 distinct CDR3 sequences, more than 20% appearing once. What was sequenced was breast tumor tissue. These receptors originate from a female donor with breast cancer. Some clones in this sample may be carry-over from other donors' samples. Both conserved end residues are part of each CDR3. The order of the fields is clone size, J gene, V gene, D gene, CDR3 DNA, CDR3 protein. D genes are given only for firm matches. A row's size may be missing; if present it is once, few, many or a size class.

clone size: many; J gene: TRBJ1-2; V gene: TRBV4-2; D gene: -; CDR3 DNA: TGTGCCAGCAGCCACCGGACAGAGAATAACTATGGCTACACCTTC; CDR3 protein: CASSHRTENNYGYTF
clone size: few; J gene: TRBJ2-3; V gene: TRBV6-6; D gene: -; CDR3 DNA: TGTGCCAGCAGTAATCTAATCACAGATACGCAGTATTTT; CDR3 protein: CASSNLITDTQYF
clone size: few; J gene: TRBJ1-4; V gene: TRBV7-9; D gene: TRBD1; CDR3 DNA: TGTGCCAGCAGCTTGAAAGGACAGGGTAGTGAAAAACTGTTTTTT; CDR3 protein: CASSLKGQGSEKLFF
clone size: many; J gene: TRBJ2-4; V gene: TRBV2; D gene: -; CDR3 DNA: TGTGCCAGCACTTCGGGGACGACGGACATTCAGTACTTC; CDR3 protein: CASTSGTTDIQYF
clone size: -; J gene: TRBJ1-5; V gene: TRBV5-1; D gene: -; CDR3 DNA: TGCGCCAGCAGCTTGGTGGGGCGGCCCCGGACAGATACGCAGCATTTT; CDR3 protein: CASSLVGRPRTDTQHF
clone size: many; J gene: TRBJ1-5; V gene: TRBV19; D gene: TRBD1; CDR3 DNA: TGTGCCAGTAGCACGGACAGGGTCCGGAATCAGCCCCAGCATTTT; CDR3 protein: CASSTDRVRNQPQHF
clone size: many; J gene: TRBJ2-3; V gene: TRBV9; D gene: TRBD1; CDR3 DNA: TGTGCCAGCAGCGCGTACCGGGACAGGGCTTCAGATACGCAGTATTTT; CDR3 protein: CASSAYRDRASDTQYF
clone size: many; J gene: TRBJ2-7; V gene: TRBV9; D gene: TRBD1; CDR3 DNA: TGTGCCAGCAGCGTCACGACAGGGCCCTCCTACGAGCAGTACTTC; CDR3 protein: CASSVTTGPSYEQYF
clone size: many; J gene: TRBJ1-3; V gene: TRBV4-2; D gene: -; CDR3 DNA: TGTGCCAGCAGCCAACCGGCCTCTGGAAACACCATATATTTT; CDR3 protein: CASSQPASGNTIYF
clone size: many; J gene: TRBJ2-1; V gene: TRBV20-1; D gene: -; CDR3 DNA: TGCAGTGCTAGCCGCGGGGGCGAGCAGTTCTTC; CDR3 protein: CSASRGGEQFF
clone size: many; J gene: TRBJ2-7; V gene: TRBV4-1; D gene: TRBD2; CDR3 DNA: TGCGCCAGCAGCAGTACTAGCGGGAGAGGCGAGCAGTACTTC; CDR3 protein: CASSSTSGRGEQYF
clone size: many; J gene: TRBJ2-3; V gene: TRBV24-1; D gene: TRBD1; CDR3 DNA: TGTGCCACCAGTGACTCTACCGGGACAGTGAACACAGATACGCAGTATTTT; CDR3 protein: CATSDSTGTVNTDTQYF
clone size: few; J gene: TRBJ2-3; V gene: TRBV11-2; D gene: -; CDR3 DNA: TGTGCCAGCAGCCTACGTTCTCGGGGGGCTGCCCAGCCAGATACGCAGTATTTT; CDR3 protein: CASSLRSRGAAQPDTQYF
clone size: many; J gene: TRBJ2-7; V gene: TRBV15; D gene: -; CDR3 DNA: TGTGCCACCAGCAGAGATTATGGGGGGGCTACCTATAATTACGAGCAGTACTTC; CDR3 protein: CATSRDYGGATYNYEQYF
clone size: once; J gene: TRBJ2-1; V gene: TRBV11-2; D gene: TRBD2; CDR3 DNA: TGTGCCAGCAGCTTAGATCGCGGGAGACGTTCCTACAATGAGCAGTTCTTC; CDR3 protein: CASSLDRGRRSYNEQFF
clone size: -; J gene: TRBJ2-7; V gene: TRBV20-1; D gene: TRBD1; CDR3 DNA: TGCAGTGCTGGTTTGGTGGGACAGTCCTATGAGCAGTACTTC; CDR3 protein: CSAGLVGQSYEQYF
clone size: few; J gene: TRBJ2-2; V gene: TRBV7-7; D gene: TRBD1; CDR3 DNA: TGTGCTAGCAGCTTGAGGGACAGTGAGCTGTTTTTT; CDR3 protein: CASSLRDSELFF
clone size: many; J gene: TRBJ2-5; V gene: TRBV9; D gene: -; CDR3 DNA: TGTGCCAGCAGCTCCCCGCCCGGGACCCAGTACTTC; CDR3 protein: CASSSPPGTQYF
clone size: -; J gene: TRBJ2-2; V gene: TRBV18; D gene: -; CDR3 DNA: TGTGCCAGCTCACCCAAGAAGGGGACGGGGAGAACCGGGGAGCTGTTTTTT; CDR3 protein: CASSPKKGTGRTGELFF
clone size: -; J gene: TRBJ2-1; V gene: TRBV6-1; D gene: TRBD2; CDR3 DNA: TGTGCCAGCAGTGATATAGCGGGAGGGCCCCCCTACAATGAGCAGTTCTTC; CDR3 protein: CASSDIAGGPPYNEQFF
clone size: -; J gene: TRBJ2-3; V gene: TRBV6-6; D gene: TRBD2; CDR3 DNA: TGTGCCAGCTTTTCTAGGCTAGCGGGGACAGATACGCAGTATTTT; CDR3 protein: CASFSRLAGTDTQYF
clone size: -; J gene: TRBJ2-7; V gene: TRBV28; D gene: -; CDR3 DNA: TGTGCCACCGTACCGAGGGGACACCACTACGAGCAGTACTTC; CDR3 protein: CATVPRGHHYEQYF
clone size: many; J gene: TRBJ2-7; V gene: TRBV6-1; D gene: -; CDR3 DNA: TGTGCCAGCGAGGAAAACACTATCTCCTACGAGCAGTACTTC; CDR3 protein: CASEENTISYEQYF
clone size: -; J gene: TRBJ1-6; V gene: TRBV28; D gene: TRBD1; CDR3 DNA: TGTGCCAGCAGTCTAAGACAGGGCTATAATTCACCCCTCCACTTT; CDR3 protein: CASSLRQGYNSPLHF
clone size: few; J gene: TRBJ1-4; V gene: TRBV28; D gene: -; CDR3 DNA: TGTGCCAGCAGAGACTCCCAGGCGGGCGGTGAAAAACTGTTTTTT; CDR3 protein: CASRDSQAGGEKLFF
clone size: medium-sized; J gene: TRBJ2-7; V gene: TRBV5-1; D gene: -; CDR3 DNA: TGCGCCAGCAGCTTGCTTGCACCCATGGAGCAGTACTTC; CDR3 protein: CASSLLAPMEQYF
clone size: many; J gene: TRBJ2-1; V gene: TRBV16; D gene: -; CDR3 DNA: TGTGCCAGCAGCCAATCGAGGCTAGGGAACAATGAGCAGTTCTTC; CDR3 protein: CASSQSRLGNNEQFF
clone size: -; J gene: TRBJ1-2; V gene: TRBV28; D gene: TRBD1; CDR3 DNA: TGTGCCAGCAGTTTACAAAATAGGGACAGCATCTATGGCTACACCTTC; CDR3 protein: CASSLQNRDSIYGYTF
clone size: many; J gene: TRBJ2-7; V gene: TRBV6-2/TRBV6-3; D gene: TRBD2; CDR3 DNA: TGTGCCAGCAGACGCCTAGCGGGGAGCTCCTACGAGCAGTACTTC; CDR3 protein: CASRRLAGSSYEQYF
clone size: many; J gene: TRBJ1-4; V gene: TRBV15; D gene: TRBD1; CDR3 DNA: TGTGCCACCAGTCAGACAGGGGGCTTTGAAAAACTGTTTTTT; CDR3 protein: CATSQTGGFEKLFF
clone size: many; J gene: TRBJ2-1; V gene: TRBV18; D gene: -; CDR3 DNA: TGTGCCAGCTCACCGTCGATGGGTCCACCTAATGAGCAGTTCTTC; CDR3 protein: CASSPSMGPPNEQFF
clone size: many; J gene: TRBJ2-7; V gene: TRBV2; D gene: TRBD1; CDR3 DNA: TGTGCCAGCAATACGGACAGGGACTACGAGCAGTACTTC; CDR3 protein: CASNTDRDYEQYF
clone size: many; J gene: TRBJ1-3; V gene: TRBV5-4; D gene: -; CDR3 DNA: TGTGCCAGCAGCTTGGAGGCCAGGGGTACTGGAAACACCATATATTTT; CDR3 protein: CASSLEARGTGNTIYF
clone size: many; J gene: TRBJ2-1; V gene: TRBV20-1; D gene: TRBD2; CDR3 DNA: TGCAGTGCTGACGCCGGGGGGAATGAGCAGTTCTTC; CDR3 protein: CSADAGGNEQFF
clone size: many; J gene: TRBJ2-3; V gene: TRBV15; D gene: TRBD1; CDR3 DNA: TGTGCCACCAGCAGAGGGGACAGTCCTAGCACAGATACGCAGTATTTT; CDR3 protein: CATSRGDSPSTDTQYF
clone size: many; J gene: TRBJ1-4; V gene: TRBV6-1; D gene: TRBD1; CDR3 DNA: TGTGCCAGCCTGGACAGGGGGGGTGAAAAACTGTTTTTT; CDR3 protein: CASLDRGGEKLFF
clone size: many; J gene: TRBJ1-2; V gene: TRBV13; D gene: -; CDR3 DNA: TGTGCCAGCAGCCGTAACAAGGGGACTAACTATGGCTACACCTTC; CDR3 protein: CASSRNKGTNYGYTF
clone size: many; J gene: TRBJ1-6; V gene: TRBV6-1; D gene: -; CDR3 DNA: TGTGCCAGCAGTGAACGGTCCGGGGTACTGGCTAATTCACCCCTCCACTTT; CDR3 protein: CASSERSGVLANSPLHF
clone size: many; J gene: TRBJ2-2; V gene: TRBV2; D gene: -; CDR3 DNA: TGTGCCAGCAGTGAAACCAAGGACAATCTAGTGGGGACCGGGGAGCTGTTTTTT; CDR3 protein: CASSETKDNLVGTGELFF
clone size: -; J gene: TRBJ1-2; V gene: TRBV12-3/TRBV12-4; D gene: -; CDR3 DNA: TGTGCCAGCAGTTTAGATGGAAGGGAAGGCTACACCTTC; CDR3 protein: CASSLDGREGYTF
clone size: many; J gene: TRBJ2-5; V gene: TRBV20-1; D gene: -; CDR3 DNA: TGCAGTGCTAGAGAAACCAACTTGGCGCGGGGAGTACGACGTTGGGGTCCTCAAGAGACCCAGTACTTC; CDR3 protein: CSARETNLARGVRRWGPQETQYF